This T cell receptor (beta chain) appears in the sequencing data of a study of T cells after yellow fever vaccination. Study-wide results and limits: Clones from primary vaccination mostly reappeared after the booster (approximately 96% CD4, about 85% CD8). Bulk-population clonotypes that are abundant could appear as contaminants in FACS-sorted repertoires.

By 5'RACE template switching, TCR cDNA was produced, with a universal primer site and UMIs added in the process. TCRdb used MiXCR to reprocess the 5' RACE reads, holding one entry per CDR3 protein. The profile covers approximately 240,000 distinct CDR3 sequences, with 3.6% appearing a single time and under 20% taken by the ten largest. V dropped 6 bases and J dropped 2; count of bases not matched to a gene: 8. Germline CDR1 SGHRS, CDR2 YFSETQ. This CDR3 spans 14 amino acids. This clonotype was counted many times. Its antigen is undetermined. The TCR was taken from a young man who received the YFV17D yellow fever vaccine. The sequences come from PBMCs, collected 15 days after the yellow fever booster vaccination. The chain combines TRBV5-1 with TRBJ2-7, with TRBD1 matching over 7 bases. CDR3 protein: CASNLGGGTYEQYF. In nucleotides, the CDR3 is TGCGCCAGCAACTTAGGGGGCGGCACCTACGAGCAGTACTTC.